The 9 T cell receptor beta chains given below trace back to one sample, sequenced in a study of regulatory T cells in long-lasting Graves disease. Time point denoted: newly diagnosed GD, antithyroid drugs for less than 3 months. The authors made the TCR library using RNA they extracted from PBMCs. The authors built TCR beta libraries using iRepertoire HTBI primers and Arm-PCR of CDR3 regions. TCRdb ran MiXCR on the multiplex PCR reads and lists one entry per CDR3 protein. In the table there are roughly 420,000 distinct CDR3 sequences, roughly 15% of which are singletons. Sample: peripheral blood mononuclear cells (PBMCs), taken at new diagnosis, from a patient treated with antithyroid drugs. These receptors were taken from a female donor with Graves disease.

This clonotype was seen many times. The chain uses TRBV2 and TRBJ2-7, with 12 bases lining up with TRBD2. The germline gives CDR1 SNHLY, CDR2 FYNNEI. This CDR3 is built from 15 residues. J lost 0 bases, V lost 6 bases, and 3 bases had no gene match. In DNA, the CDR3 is TGTGCCAGCAGGAAGACTAGCGGGGGCTCCTACGAGCAGTACTTC. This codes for CASRKTSGGSYEQYF.

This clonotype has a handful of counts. The CDR3 loop is CASSGQTGSHGYTF. CDR3 sequence (DNA): TGTGCCAGCAGCGGCCAAACAGGGTCGCATGGCTACACCTTC. The chain links TRBV7-9 to TRBJ1-2; maybe TRBD1 (6 bases). The CDR3 is 14 amino acids. The V end lost 5 bases, the J end lost 6 bases, and 16 bases lay between the germline ends. Germline assignment: CDR1 SEHNR and CDR2 FQNEAQ (reference sequence).

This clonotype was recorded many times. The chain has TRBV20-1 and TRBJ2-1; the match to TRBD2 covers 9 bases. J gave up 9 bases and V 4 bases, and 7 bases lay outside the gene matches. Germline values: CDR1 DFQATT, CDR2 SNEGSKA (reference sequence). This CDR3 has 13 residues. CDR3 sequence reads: CSAIVSGGLEQFF. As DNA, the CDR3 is TGCAGTGCTATAGTTAGCGGGGGCCTTGAGCAGTTCTTC.

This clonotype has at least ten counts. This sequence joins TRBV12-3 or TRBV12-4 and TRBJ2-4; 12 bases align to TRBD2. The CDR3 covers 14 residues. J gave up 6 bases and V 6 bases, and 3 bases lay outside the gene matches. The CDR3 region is CASSPTSGGNIQYF. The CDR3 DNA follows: TGTGCCAGCAGCCCGACTAGCGGGGGAAACATTCAGTACTTC.

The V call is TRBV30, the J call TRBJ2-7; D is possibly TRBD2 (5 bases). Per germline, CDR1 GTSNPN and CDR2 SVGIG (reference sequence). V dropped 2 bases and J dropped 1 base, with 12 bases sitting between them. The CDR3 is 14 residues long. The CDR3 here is CAWSLRGGSYEQYF. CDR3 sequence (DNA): TGTGCCTGGAGTCTACGAGGAGGATCCTACGAGCAGTACTTC.

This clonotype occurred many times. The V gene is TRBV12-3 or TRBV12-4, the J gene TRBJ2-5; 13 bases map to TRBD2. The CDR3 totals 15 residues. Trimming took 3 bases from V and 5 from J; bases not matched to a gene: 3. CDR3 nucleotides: TGTGCCAGCAGTTTCGGGACTAGCGGGATTGAGACCCAGTACTTC. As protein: CASSFGTSGIETQYF.

CDR3 region: CASSIQGASYNEQFF. The DNA for the CDR3 is TGTGCCAGTAGTATTCAAGGGGCCTCCTACAATGAGCAGTTCTTC. This chain uses TRBV19 with TRBJ2-1, with a possible D match to TRBD1 (5 bases). Germline loops: CDR1 LNHDA, CDR2 SQIVND (reference sequence). The CDR3 consists of 15 residues. Trimming cost V 3 bases and J 0 bases, with 9 bases left between them.

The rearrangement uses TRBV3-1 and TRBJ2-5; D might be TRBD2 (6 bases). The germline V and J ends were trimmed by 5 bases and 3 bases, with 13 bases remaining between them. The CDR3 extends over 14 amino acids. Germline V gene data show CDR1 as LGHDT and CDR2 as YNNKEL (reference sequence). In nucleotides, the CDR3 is TGTGCCAGCAGCGGAGGGGCGGACGAAGAGACCCAGTACTTC. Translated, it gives CASSGGADEETQYF.

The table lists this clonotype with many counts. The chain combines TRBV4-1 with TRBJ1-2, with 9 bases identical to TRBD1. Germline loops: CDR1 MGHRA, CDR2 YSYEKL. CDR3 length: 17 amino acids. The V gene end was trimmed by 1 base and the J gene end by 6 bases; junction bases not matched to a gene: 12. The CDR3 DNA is TGCGCCAGCAGCCAAGTCCATCGGGACAGGGTCGGCAATGGCTACACCTTC. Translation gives CASSQVHRDRVGNGYTF.